Shown below are 24 T cell receptor beta chains from a single sample sequenced in a study of cytomegalovirus exposure and HLA in healthy donors. The PCR contained 60 Vbeta and 13 Jbeta primers. The repertoire was sequenced with immunoSEQ multiplex PCR; TCRdb's copy has only in-frame clones and lacks some. The data contain 210,000 or so clones, 60% to 80% of them seen just once; the ten biggest clones take up 2% to 2.5%. The specimen was PBMCs. The receptors derive from a woman aged 25-40 years in good health and CMV-seropositive.

This clone was seen only a few times. The gene calls are TRBV10-3 and TRBJ2-7; 8 bases are shared with TRBD1. With 2 bases clipped from V and 7 bases from J, the junction kept 10 bases outside the gene matches. Germline V gene sequence: CDR1 ENHRY, CDR2 SYGVKD. The CDR3 is 15 amino acids. CDR3 coding DNA: TGTGCCATCAGTGAGCCCGACAGGGGCCTTGGAGAGCAGTACTTC. It translates to CAISEPDRGLGEQYF.

This clone was picked up a small number of times. The chain combines TRBV29-1 with TRBJ2-7; D is uncertain. The CDR3 length is 13 residues. Trimming left V 5 bases short and J 3 bases short, with 14 bases between. From germline, CDR1 is SQVTM and CDR2 ANQGSEA. Written as DNA, the CDR3 is TGCAGCGTTAGGTTAGCCAATAACTACGAGCAGTACTTC. Translation gives CSVRLANNYEQYF.

This clone was observed a handful of times. The chain couples TRBV15 to TRBJ1-5, with TRBD1 matching 12 bases. Trimming took 1 base from V and 5 from J; bases not matched to a gene: 9. The CDR3 has 18 amino acids. Germline assignment: CDR1 LNHNV and CDR2 YYDKDF (reference sequence). In DNA, the CDR3 is TGTGCCACCAGCAGAGGGACCGGGACAGGGGGCGAGCATCAGCCCCAGCATTTT. The encoded protein is CATSRGTGTGGEHQPQHF.

The V gene is TRBV5-1, the J gene TRBJ2-1; 9 bases align to TRBD2. Per germline, CDR1 SGHRS and CDR2 YFSETQ. The CDR3 totals 16 residues. Trimming removed 0 bases from V and 5 bases from J; junction bases left unmatched: 6. For the CDR3, the DNA is TGCGCCAGCAGCTTGGGGGCGACTAGCGGCCACAATGAGCAGTTCTTC. Protein product: CASSLGATSGHNEQFF.

The V gene is TRBV6-5, the J gene TRBJ1-2; D ambiguous. The ends were cut back, 7 bases at V and 14 bases at J, with 20 bases in the middle. CDR3 length: 12 amino acids. CDR1 and CDR2 from the germline V gene are MNHEY and SVGAGI. CDR3 region: CASKVDEGTETF. The DNA of the CDR3 is TGTGCCAGCAAAGTTGATGAGGGAACGGAAACCTTC.

V and J are TRBV6-6 and TRBJ2-1; 9 bases fit TRBD2. CDR3 length: 15 residues. The ends lost 3 bases at V and 5 bases at J; junction bases unmatched: 5. In germline, CDR1 is MNHNY, CDR2 SVGAGI (reference sequence). As DNA, the CDR3 is TGTGCCAGCAGTTATAAGCGGGGGGCCCACAATGAGCAGTTCTTC. It codes for CASSYKRGAHNEQFF.

This chain joins TRBV7-8 and TRBJ2-7, with 7 positions matching TRBD2. Germline V gene data show CDR1 as SGHVS and CDR2 as FQNEAQ. The CDR3 length is 15 residues. Trimming removed 2 bases from V and 2 bases from J; junction bases left unmatched: 6. The CDR3 DNA reads as TGTGCCAGCAGCTTACGGTTGGGAGGGACCTACGAGCAGTACTTC. Protein sequence: CASSLRLGGTYEQYF.

This clone was counted between two and nine times. The chain has TRBV28 and TRBJ2-3; 9 nucleotides agree with TRBD2. Per germline, CDR1 MDHEN and CDR2 SYDVKM. V shed 1 base and J 5 bases; nucleotides not matched to a gene: 10. The CDR3 has 17 amino acids. CDR3 coding DNA: TGTGCCAGCAGTTTATACGGTAGCGGGAGTCCAGGAGATACGCAGTATTTT. Protein: CASSLYGSGSPGDTQYF.

Concerning this clone itself: Mismatch with germline at one junction end may stem from a read error. This rearrangement joins TRBV7-7 to TRBJ1-4; D uncertain. The germline gives CDR1 SSHAT, CDR2 FNYEAQ (reference sequence). The CDR3 runs 15 residues. As DNA, the CDR3 is TGTGCTAGCAGCTTAGTGGAAGGAGGTAGTGTAAAACTGTTTTTT. Encoded protein: CASSLVEGGSVKLFF.

CDR3 in DNA: TGTGCCTGGGAAGGGGGCGAGGAGACCCAGTACTTC. It translates to CAWEGGEETQYF. The V gene is TRBV30, the J gene TRBJ2-5; 7 bases are shared with TRBD1. Unmatched junction bases numbered 5, after V lost 5 bases and J lost 5 bases. The CDR3 loop spans 12 amino acids. CDR1 is GTSNPN and CDR2 is SVGIG in the germline V gene (reference sequence).

This clone was seen just once. V gene TRBV29-1 combines with J gene TRBJ2-7; possible D gene TRBD1, 7 bases. The CDR3 length is 15 residues. Trimming took off 7 bases at V and 0 bases at J, with 19 bases between the two ends. Germline V CDR1 and CDR2: SQVTM, ANQGSEA. This CDR3 reads CSGGDGTALSYEQYF. CDR3 DNA sequence: TGCAGCGGGGGGGACGGGACAGCCCTCTCCTACGAGCAGTACTTC.

The V and J genes are TRBV2 and TRBJ2-2, with TRBD1 matching 9 bases. J lost 5 bases, V lost 6 bases, and 1 base had no gene match. Germline-derived CDR1 and CDR2 are SNHLY and FYNNEI. The CDR3 runs to 13 residues. The CDR3 sequence: CASRGQGTGELFF. CDR3 DNA: TGTGCCAGCAGAGGACAGGGGACCGGGGAGCTGTTTTTT.

The V call is TRBV7-9, the J call TRBJ1-4, with no clear D. In germline, CDR1 is SEHNR, CDR2 FQNEAQ (reference sequence). This CDR3 has 14 residues. V lost 5 bases and J 6 bases, leaving 13 bases between the germline ends. The CDR3 loop reads CASSLTRGDEKLFF. DNA for the CDR3: TGTGCCAGCAGCCTTACCCGCGGGGATGAAAAACTGTTTTTT.

This clone turned up a few times. The gene calls are TRBV5-1 and TRBJ2-2; 7 nucleotides match TRBD1. This CDR3 contains 15 residues. The J segment lost 0 bases and the V segment lost 4 bases, leaving 3 bases of the junction unmatched. Germline CDR1 is SGHRS and CDR2 is YFSETQ. This CDR3 is CASSAGTANTGELFF. The DNA for the CDR3 is TGCGCCAGCAGCGCCGGGACAGCGAACACCGGGGAGCTGTTTTTT.

In this sample, this clone turned up a few times. In DNA form, the CDR3 reads TGTGCCAGCACCTTTAGCGGGAGGGATTGTTACGAGCAGTACTTC. Translating it yields CASTFSGRDCYEQYF. V usage is TRBV6-4 and J usage is TRBJ2-7, with 11 positions matching TRBD2. This CDR3 comprises 15 residues. Germline CDR1 MRHNA, CDR2 SNTAGT. Trimming cost V 7 bases and J 4 bases; bases outside gene matches: 9.

The chain links TRBV6-6 to TRBJ1-4; perhaps TRBD1 as D (5 bases). CDR3 length equals 15 residues. Trimming took off 3 bases at V and 7 bases at J, with 15 bases between the two ends. Germline loops: CDR1 MNHNY, CDR2 SVGAGI (reference sequence). The CDR3 sequence is CASSYGVGGVEKLFF. DNA of the CDR3: TGTGCCAGCAGTTATGGTGTGGGGGGGGTTGAAAAACTGTTTTTT.

The chain employs TRBV7-2 and TRBJ1-2; 7 bases match TRBD1. The CDR3 loop spans 15 amino acids. From germline, CDR1 is SGHTA and CDR2 FQGNSA. Trimming removed 5 bases from V and 4 bases from J; junction bases left unmatched: 10. The CDR3 sequence is CASSLSGQMIYGYTF. CDR3 in DNA: TGTGCCAGCAGCCTCTCGGGACAGATGATCTATGGCTACACCTTC.

The chain links TRBV7-3 to TRBJ1-1; D is possibly TRBD1 (6 bases). The germline V gene encodes CDR1 SGHTA and CDR2 FQGTGA. The CDR3 sequence is 18 residues long. Trimming stripped 0 bases from V and 3 bases from J, with 20 bases between. CDR3: CASSLTSGGGASDTEAFF. The CDR3 coding sequence is TGTGCCAGCAGCTTAACGTCTGGTGGGGGCGCGTCGGACACTGAAGCTTTCTTT.

The J gene is TRBJ2-1, the V gene TRBV5-1, with D tentatively TRBD2 (6 bases). Germline values: CDR1 SGHRS, CDR2 YFSETQ. The CDR3 is made up of 15 amino acids. V lost 4 bases, J lost 9 bases, and 20 bases lay in between. CDR3 bases: TGCGCCAGCAGCCGAGGAGGAGGGTTGAGTGGTGAGCAGTTCTTC. It is translated as CASSRGGGLSGEQFF. Supplemented by reference TRBV5-1 and TRBJ2-1, the full variable domain reads KAGVTQTPRYLIKTRGQQVTLSCSPISGHRSVSWYQQTPGQGLQFLFEYFSETQRNKGNFPGRFSGRQFSNSRSEMNVSTLELGDSALYLCASSRGGGLSGEQFFGPGTRLTVL.

In its sample, this clone was seen a few times. V and J are TRBV10-1 and TRBJ1-1; D unclear. The CDR3 totals 18 residues. The V end was cut by 0 bases, the J end by 0 bases, with 17 bases between. Germline CDR1 and CDR2: WNHNN and SYGVQD (reference sequence). The CDR3, as DNA: TGCGCCAGCAGTGAGTCGAAACGCTACGTTATCATGAACACTGAAGCTTTCTTT. It yields the protein CASSESKRYVIMNTEAFF.

The CDR3 protein is CASSFFDSPLSGANVLTF. The CDR3 DNA follows: TGTGCCAGCAGCTTCTTCGACAGCCCTCTCTCTGGGGCCAACGTCCTGACTTTC. The chain employs TRBV5-4 and TRBJ2-6, with a possible D match to TRBD1 (5 bases). V lost 2 bases and J lost 0, with 15 bases in between. The germline V gene has CDR1 SGHNT and CDR2 YYREEE (reference sequence). The CDR3 has 18 amino acids.

The chain uses TRBV18 and TRBJ1-1; 7 nucleotides match TRBD1. CDR1 and CDR2 (germline): KGHSH, LQKENI. V lost 8 bases, J lost 3 bases, and 9 bases stayed unmatched. CDR3 size: 14 residues. For the CDR3, the DNA is TGTGCCAGCAATCGACAGGGCGGGGACACTGAAGCTTTCTTT. Translating it yields CASNRQGGDTEAFF.

Notes on this clone: An end of the junction differs from the germline gene, which may be a read error. The rearrangement uses TRBV6-5 and TRBJ2-7; possibly TRBD1 for D (5 bases). The germline V gene has CDR1 MNHEY and CDR2 SVGAGI. The CDR3 consists of 13 residues. The CDR3 reads CASSVRGSNEQYF. The CDR3 nucleotides are TGTGCCAGCAGCGTAAGGGGCTCCAACGAGCAGTACTTC.

This clone came up a few times. The V and J genes are TRBV7-9 and TRBJ2-3, with 14 bases that match TRBD2. The CDR3 runs 16 residues. V lost 5 bases and J lost 3; bases outside the gene matches: 4. Germline V gives CDR1 SEHNR, CDR2 FQNEAQ (reference sequence). CDR3 residues: CASSEGLAGVTDTQYF. The CDR3 bases are TGTGCCAGCAGCGAGGGACTAGCGGGGGTTACAGATACGCAGTATTTT.